This TCR beta chain is from a study of OX40 agonist ivuxolimab in advanced cancers. Across the study: Participants averaged 60 years of age (range about 23 to 80) and were 75% to 90% male.

For this clone: What it recognizes is unknown.

Germline CDR1 and CDR2: SGHRS and YFSETQ. V shed 0 bases and J shed 4 bases, with 16 bases lying between them. This CDR3 region has 16 residues. The data were produced by immunoSEQ multiplex PCR, yet TCRdb's version contains in-frame clones alone and is incomplete. The profile shows about 14,000 clones, around 80% of them singletons. General observations from the study: Clonal expansion among partial responders at 0.1-3.0 mg/kg ranked near the lowest.

The specimen comprised CD4+ or CD8+ T cells sorted from blood, sampled in a trial of the OX40 agonist ivuxolimab. The source is an adult with an advanced solid tumor such as melanoma, head and neck, liver or kidney cancer. The genes are TRBV5-1 and TRBJ2-5, with D perhaps TRBD1 (5 bases). CDR3 protein: CASSLAQQVRGETQYF. The DNA of the CDR3 is TGCGCCAGCAGCTTGGCCCAACAGGTTCGAGGAGAGACCCAGTACTTC. The full variable domain, rest sourced from reference TRBV5-1 and TRBJ2-5, is KAGVTQTPRYLIKTRGQQVTLSCSPISGHRSVSWYQQTPGQGLQFLFEYFSETQRNKGNFPGRFSGRQFSNSRSEMNVSTLELGDSALYLCASSLAQQVRGETQYFGPGTRLLVL.